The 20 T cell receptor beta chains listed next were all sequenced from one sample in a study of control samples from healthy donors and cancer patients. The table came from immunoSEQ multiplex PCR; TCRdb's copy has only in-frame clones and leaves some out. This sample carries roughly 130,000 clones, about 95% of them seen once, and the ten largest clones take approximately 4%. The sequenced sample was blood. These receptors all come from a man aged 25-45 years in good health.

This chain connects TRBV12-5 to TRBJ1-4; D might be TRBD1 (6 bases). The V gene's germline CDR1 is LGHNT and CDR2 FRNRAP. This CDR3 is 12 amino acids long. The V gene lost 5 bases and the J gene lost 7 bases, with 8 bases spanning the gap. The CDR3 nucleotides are TGTGCTAGTGGTAAAGGGGGTGAAAAACTGTTTTTT. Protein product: CASGKGGEKLFF.

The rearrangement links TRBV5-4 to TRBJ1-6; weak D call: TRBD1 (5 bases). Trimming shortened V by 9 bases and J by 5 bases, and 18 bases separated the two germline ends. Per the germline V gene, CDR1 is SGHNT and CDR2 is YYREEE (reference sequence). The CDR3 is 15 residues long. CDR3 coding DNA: TGTGCCACCATGGAGGGGCAGTGGAATAATTCACCCCTCCACTTT. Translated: CATMEGQWNNSPLHF.

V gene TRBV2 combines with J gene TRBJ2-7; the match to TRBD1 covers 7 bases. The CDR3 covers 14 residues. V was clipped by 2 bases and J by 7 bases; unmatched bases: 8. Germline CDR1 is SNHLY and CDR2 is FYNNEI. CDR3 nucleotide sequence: TGTGCCAGCAGTGAATATCTGGGGACAGCAGAGCAGTACTTC. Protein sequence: CASSEYLGTAEQYF.

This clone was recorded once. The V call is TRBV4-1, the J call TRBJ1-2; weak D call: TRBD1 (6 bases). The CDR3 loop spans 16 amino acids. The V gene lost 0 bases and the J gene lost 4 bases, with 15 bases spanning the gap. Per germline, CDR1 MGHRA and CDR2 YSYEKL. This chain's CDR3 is CASSQDPGGAGYGYTF. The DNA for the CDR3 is TGCGCCAGCAGCCAAGACCCCGGGGGCGCTGGCTATGGCTACACCTTC.

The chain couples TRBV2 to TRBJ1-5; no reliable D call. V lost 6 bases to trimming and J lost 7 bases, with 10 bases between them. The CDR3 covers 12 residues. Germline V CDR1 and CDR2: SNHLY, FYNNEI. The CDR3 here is CASSGRVQPQHF. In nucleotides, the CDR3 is TGTGCCAGCAGCGGAAGGGTCCAGCCCCAGCATTTT. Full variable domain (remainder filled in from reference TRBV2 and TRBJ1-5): EPEVTQTPSHQVTQMGQEVILRCVPISNHLYFYWYRQILGQKVEFLVSFYNNEISEKSEIFDDQFSVERPDGSNFTLKIRSTKLEDSAMYFCASSGRVQPQHFGDGTRLSIL.

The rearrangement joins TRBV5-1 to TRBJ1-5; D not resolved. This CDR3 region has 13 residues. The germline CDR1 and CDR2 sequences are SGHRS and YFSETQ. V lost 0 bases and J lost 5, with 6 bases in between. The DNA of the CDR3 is TGCGCCAGCAGCTTGGGTTTAGATCAGCCCCAGCATTTT. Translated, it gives CASSLGLDQPQHF.

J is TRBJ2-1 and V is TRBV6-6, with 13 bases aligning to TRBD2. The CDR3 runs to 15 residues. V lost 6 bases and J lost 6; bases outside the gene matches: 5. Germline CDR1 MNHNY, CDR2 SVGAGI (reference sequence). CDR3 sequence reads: CASRTSGGAINEQFF. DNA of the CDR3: TGTGCCAGCAGAACTAGCGGGGGGGCCATCAATGAGCAGTTCTTC.

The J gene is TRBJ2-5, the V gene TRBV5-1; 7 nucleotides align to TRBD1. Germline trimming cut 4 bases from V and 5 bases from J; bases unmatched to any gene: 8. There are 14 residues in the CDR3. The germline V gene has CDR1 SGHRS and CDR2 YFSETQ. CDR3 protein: CASSHDRARETQYF. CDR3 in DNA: TGCGCCAGCAGCCACGACAGGGCAAGGGAGACCCAGTACTTC.

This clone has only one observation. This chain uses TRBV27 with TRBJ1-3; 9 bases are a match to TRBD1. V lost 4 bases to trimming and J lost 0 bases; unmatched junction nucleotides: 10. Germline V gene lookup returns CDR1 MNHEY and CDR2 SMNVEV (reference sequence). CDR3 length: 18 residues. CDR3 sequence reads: CASSSSGTGLSSGNTIYF. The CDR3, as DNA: TGTGCCAGCAGTTCATCCGGGACAGGGCTGAGCTCTGGAAACACCATATATTTT.

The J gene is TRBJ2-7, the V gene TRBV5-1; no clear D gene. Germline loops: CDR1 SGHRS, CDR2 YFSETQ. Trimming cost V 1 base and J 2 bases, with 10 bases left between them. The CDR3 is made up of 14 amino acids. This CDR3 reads CASSLRPAPYEQYF. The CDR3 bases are TGCGCCAGCAGCTTGAGGCCAGCGCCCTACGAGCAGTACTTC.

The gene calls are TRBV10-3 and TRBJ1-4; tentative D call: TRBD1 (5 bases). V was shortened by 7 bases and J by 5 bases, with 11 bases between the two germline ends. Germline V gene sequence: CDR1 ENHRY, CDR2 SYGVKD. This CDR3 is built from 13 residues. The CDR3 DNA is TGTGCCATCATGAGACAGCAAAATGAAAAACTGTTTTTT. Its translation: CAIMRQQNEKLFF.

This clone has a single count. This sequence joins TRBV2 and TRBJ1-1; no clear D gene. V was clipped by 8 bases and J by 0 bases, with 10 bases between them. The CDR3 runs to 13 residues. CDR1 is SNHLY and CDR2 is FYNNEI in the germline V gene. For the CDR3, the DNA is TGTGCCAGCCGGGGAAATATGAACACTGAAGCTTTCTTT. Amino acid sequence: CASRGNMNTEAFF.

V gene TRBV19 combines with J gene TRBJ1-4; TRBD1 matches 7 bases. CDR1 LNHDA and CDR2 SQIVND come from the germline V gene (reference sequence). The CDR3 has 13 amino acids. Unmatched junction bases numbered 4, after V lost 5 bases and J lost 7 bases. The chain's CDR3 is CASSRQGGEKLFF. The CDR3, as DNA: TGTGCCAGTAGTCGACAGGGAGGTGAAAAACTGTTTTTT.

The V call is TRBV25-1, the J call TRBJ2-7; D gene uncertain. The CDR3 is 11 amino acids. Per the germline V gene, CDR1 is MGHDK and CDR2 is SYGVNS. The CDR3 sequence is CGGRLSYEQYF. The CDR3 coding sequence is TGTGGAGGACGGCTATCCTACGAGCAGTACTTC.

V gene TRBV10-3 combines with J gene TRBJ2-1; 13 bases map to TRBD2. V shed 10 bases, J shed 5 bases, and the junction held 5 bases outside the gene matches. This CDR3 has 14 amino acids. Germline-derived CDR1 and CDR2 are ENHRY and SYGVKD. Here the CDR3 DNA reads TGTGCCACCGAGACTAGCGGGGGGCACAATGAGCAGTTCTTC. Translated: CATETSGGHNEQFF.

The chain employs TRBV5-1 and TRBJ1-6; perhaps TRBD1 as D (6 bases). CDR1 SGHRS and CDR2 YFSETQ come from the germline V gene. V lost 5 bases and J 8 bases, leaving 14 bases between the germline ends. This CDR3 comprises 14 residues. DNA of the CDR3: TGCGCCAGCAGATGGCTAGGGGGGGATTCACCCCTCCACTTT. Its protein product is CASRWLGGDSPLHF.

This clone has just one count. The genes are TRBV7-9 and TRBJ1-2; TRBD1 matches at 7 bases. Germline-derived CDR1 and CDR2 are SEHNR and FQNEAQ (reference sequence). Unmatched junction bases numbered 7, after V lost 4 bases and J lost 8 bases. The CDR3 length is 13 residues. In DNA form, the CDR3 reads TGTGCCAGCAGCTCAGAGGACAGGTTGGGCTACACCTTC. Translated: CASSSEDRLGYTF.

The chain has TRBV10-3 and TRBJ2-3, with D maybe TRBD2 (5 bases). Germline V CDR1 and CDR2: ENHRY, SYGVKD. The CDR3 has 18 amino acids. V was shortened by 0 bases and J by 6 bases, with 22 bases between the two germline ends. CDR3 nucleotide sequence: TGTGCCATCAGTGAGTCGCTAGGACGACGACTATTGACGGATACGCAGTATTTT. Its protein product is CAISESLGRRLLTDTQYF.

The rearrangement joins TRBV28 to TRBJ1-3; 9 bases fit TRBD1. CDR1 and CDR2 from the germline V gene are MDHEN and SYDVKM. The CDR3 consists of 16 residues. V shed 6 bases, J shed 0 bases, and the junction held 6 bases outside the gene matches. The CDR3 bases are TGTGCCAGCAGGGACAGGGGCGAATTCTCTGGAAACACCATATATTTT. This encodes CASRDRGEFSGNTIYF.

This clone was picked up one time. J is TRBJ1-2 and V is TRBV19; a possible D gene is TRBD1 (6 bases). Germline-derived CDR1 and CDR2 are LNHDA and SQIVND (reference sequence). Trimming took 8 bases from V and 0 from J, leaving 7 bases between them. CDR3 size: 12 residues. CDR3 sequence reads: CASWTANYGYTF. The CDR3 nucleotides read TGTGCCAGTTGGACAGCTAACTATGGCTACACCTTC.